This TCR beta chain was recorded in a study of cytomegalovirus exposure and HLA in healthy donors. Germline CDR1 is KGHSH and CDR2 is LQKENI. The CDR3 is 14 amino acids. Trimming pared 1 base from V and 6 bases from J, leaving 12 bases between. PCR primers comprised 60 Vbeta and 13 Jbeta primers. Some clones are missing from TCRdb's copy, which holds only in-frame ones; the method was immunoSEQ multiplex PCR. In the table there are 150,000 or so clones, more than 8% of which are singletons. This sequence was found in a man in his fifties in good health and CMV-seronegative. Material for sequencing was PBMCs. The gene calls are TRBV18 and TRBJ1-2; possibly TRBD1 for D (5 bases). CDR3 sequence (DNA): TGTGCCAGCTCACCACTCTCGGGGGGGAATGGCTACACCTTC. Protein sequence: CASSPLSGGNGYTF.